The subject of this entry is one TCR beta chain. As yet, its antigen is unknown. The CDR3 goes on 3 residues after the read ends, and that part is filled in from the germline J gene. Dot-blot hybridization genotyped cervical HPV amplified with MY09/MY11 PCR. Trimming removed 4 bases from V and 3 bases from J, with 9 bases in between. The CDR3 sequence is 13 residues long. Germline CDR1 reads SEHNR; CDR2 reads FQNEAQ (reference sequence). This sample is part of a study of T cells in women clearing cervical HPV infection. Study outcomes and limitations: Combining TCR richness with V gene abundances gave approximately 0.8 AUC.

TCRdb keeps only in-frame clones here, not all; method: immunoSEQ multiplex PCR. The ten most abundant clones cover about 2.8% of a sample with 25,000 to 35,000 clones. The source material was blood buffy coat. This sequence joins TRBV7-9 and TRBJ2-5; D remains unclear. The sequence was collected from a woman between 18 and 70 years old with a cervical HPV16 infection that either progressed to CIN3+ or cleared (not recorded which). CDR3 amino acids: CASSYTEEETQYF. The DNA read from the CDR3 is TGTGCCAGCAGCTACACCGAGGAAGAGACC.